Below are 9 T cell receptor beta chains sequenced from a single sample in a study of molecular identifiers for immune sequencing clone quantification. TCRdb ran MiXCR on the PCR reads and lists one entry per CDR3 protein. The sample includes under 800,000 distinct CDR3 sequences, around 25% of them seen just once. The sequencing sample was made of naive CD8+ T cells from blood, with Jurkat cell RNA spiked in. Subset: FACS-sorted CD8+CD4-CCR7+CD45RA+ naive T cells. Source of these receptors: a human donor in good health. Some libraries in this study had Jurkat cell RNA spiked in.

Many counts were recorded for this clonotype. The gene calls are TRBV3-1 and TRBJ2-5; 10 nucleotides agree with TRBD2. Trimming removed 0 bases from V and 5 bases from J; junction bases left unmatched: 18. Germline assignment: CDR1 LGHDT and CDR2 YNNKEL (reference sequence). This CDR3 region has 20 residues. The CDR3 DNA is TGTGCCAGCAGCCAAGAGTTTACGTTCGGACTAGCGGAAAGGGGTGAGACCCAGTACTTC. Residues: CASSQEFTFGLAERGETQYF.

As regards this clonotype: This may stem from a read error, because a much larger clone lies one nucleotide away. The chain uses TRBV19 and TRBJ2-5, with 9 positions matching TRBD1. The CDR3 contains 15 residues. Germline V CDR1 and CDR2: LNHDA, SQIVND (reference sequence). In nucleotides, the CDR3 is TGTGCCAGTAGGGGGGACAGGGCCCCCCAAGAGCCCCAGTACTTC. Protein sequence: CASRGDRAPQEPQYF.

Concerning this clonotype: A single base separates this from a much larger clone, so it may be a read error. The chain has TRBV5-5 and TRBJ1-4; D gene ambiguous. V gave up 1 base and J gave up 0 bases, with 13 bases separating them. This CDR3 spans 17 amino acids. In germline, CDR1 is SGHKS, CDR2 YYEKEE (reference sequence). CDR3 nucleotides: TGTGCCAGCAGCTTGTTTCCCACGGCCTCAACTAATGAAAAACTGTTTTTT. Its translation is CASSLFPTASTNEKLFF.

This clonotype showed up just a few times. A read error is possible here, since a much larger clone lies one base away. The chain uses TRBV6-2 or TRBV6-3 and TRBJ2-3; D tentatively reads TRBD1 or TRBD2 (5 bases each). CDR3 length: 15 amino acids. The V and J ends lost 0 bases and 8 bases respectively, with 15 bases between them. Germline V lookup: CDR1 MNHEY, CDR2 SVGEGT. CDR3 in DNA: TGTGCCAGCAGTTACTCGGGGACCCCGGCGGGTACGCAGTATTTT. This gives the protein CASSYSGTPAGTQYF.

This rearrangement joins TRBV6-1 to TRBJ1-1; no definite D call. Germline V gene data show CDR1 as MNHNS and CDR2 as SASEGT. V gave up 7 bases and J gave up 2 bases, with 11 bases separating them. The CDR3 has 13 amino acids. CDR3 region: CASTLGGNTEAFF. DNA of the CDR3: TGTGCCAGCACTCTAGGTGGAAACACTGAAGCTTTCTTT.

This clonotype has a handful of counts. The CDR3 sequence: CASSQDSQGTGVAEAFF. The CDR3 DNA sequence: TGCGCCAGCAGCCAAGATTCCCAGGGGACAGGGGTCGCTGAAGCTTTCTTT. The V gene is TRBV4-3, the J gene TRBJ1-1; 10 nucleotides line up with TRBD1. Losses at the gene ends were 0 bases for V and 6 bases for J; bases not matched to a gene: 10. The CDR3 is 17 residues long. The germline gives CDR1 LGHNA, CDR2 YSLEER.

In this sample, this clonotype turned up a few times. The V gene is TRBV21-1, the J gene TRBJ1-4. TRBV21-1 counts as a pseudogene. The CDR3 extends over 15 amino acids. As DNA, the CDR3 is TGTGCCAGCAGCAAAGCGCCCGCAACTAATGAAAAACTGTTTTTT. Its translation: CASSKAPATNEKLFF.

This clonotype was detected a few times. The rearrangement links TRBV27 to TRBJ2-7; 9 bases agree with TRBD2. CDR1 MNHEY and CDR2 SMNVEV come from the germline V gene (reference sequence). The CDR3 has 15 amino acids. V lost 3 bases to trimming and J lost 6 bases; unmatched junction nucleotides: 9. The CDR3 region is CASSLLSGRIVEQYF. The CDR3 DNA reads as TGTGCCAGCAGTTTGTTGAGCGGGAGGATCGTCGAGCAGTACTTC.

This clonotype was found a few times. The chain is built from TRBV27 and TRBJ2-5; TRBD2 matches at 14 bases. CDR1 and CDR2 (germline): MNHEY, SMNVEV (reference sequence). This CDR3 is built from 16 residues. V lost 5 bases to trimming and J lost 5 bases; unmatched junction nucleotides: 7. CDR3 coding DNA: TGTGCCAGCAGTGATCTGACTAGCGGGAGGGTCGAGACCCAGTACTTC. Amino acids: CASSDLTSGRVETQYF.